This passage covers 17 T cell receptor beta chains from one sample sequenced in a study of T cells in Graves' hyperthyroidism and ophthalmopathy. Amplification of TCR beta CDR3 regions was performed using RNA transcripts as template. With the HTBI primer set, the TCR CDR3 went through a first round of RT-PCR. TCRdb fed the multiplex PCR reads into MiXCR, producing one record per CDR3 protein. Of 400,000 to 600,000 distinct CDR3 sequences listed, 16% are singletons. The specimen sequenced was blood. The receptor source for this set is a woman in her 30s with Graves' ophthalmopathy.

The J gene is TRBJ2-2, the V gene TRBV30, with D maybe TRBD2 (6 bases). This CDR3 has 12 residues. V was trimmed by 3 bases and J by 4 bases, leaving 6 bases between them. Germline V gives CDR1 GTSNPN, CDR2 SVGIG (reference sequence). CDR3 bases: TGTGCCTGGAGGGGGGGCACCGGGGAGCTGTTTTTT. Residues: CAWRGGTGELFF.

Ten or more counts support this clonotype. V is TRBV6-2 or TRBV6-3 and J is TRBJ1-5; D perhaps matches TRBD1 (5 bases). The CDR3 consists of 15 residues. The V and J ends lost 8 bases and 0 bases respectively, with 14 bases between them. Germline V gene sequence: CDR1 MNHEY, CDR2 SVGEGT. The CDR3: CASREGRGSNQPQHF. CDR3 DNA sequence: TGTGCCAGCCGCGAGGGAAGGGGTAGCAATCAGCCCCAGCATTTT.

This clonotype was seen repeatedly, ten times or more. The J gene is TRBJ2-2, the V gene TRBV7-3; D call uncertain. The V end lost 5 bases, the J end lost 0 bases, and 10 bases lay between the germline ends. This CDR3 comprises 15 residues. The germline V gene has CDR1 SGHTA and CDR2 FQGTGA. The chain's CDR3 is CASSAASTNTGELFF. The CDR3, as DNA: TGTGCCAGCAGCGCCGCCTCAACGAACACCGGGGAGCTGTTTTTT.

The J gene is TRBJ2-2, the V gene TRBV28; no clear D gene. The V end was cut by 3 bases, the J end by 0 bases, with 14 bases between. Germline V gives CDR1 MDHEN, CDR2 SYDVKM. The CDR3 is made up of 17 amino acids. The DNA for the CDR3 is TGTGCCAGCAGTTTCATTTTAGTGGATACGAACACCGGGGAGCTGTTTTTT. It encodes CASSFILVDTNTGELFF. Variable domain in full (rest from reference TRBV28 and TRBJ2-2): DVKVTQSSRYLVKRTGEKVFLECVQDMDHENMFWYRQDPGLGLRLIYFSYDVKMKEKGDIPEGYSVSREKKERFSLILESASTNQTSMYLCASSFILVDTNTGELFFGEGSRLTVL.

This clonotype occurred a few times. The V and J genes are TRBV24-1 and TRBJ2-7; no clear D gene. V lost 3 bases and J lost 6, with 8 bases in between. Germline values: CDR1 KGHDR, CDR2 SFDVKD. The CDR3 totals 12 residues. CDR3: CATSDQSSEQYF. As DNA, the CDR3 is TGTGCCACCAGTGATCAGTCCAGCGAGCAGTACTTC.

This clonotype was detected ten times or more. The chain employs TRBV20-1 and TRBJ2-7; D may be TRBD1 or TRBD2 (5 bases each). The V and J ends lost 1 base and 4 bases respectively, with 17 bases between them. Germline CDR1 DFQATT, CDR2 SNEGSKA (reference sequence). This CDR3 has 15 amino acids. The CDR3: CSARAPGALSYEQYF. CDR3 DNA sequence: TGCAGTGCTAGAGCCCCCGGGGCACTCTCTTACGAGCAGTACTTC.

The sample holds a few counts of this clonotype. This chain uses TRBV11-1 with TRBJ1-5, with D tentatively TRBD1 (5 bases). Germline V CDR1 and CDR2: SGHAT, FQDESV (reference sequence). The V end lost 5 bases, the J end lost 2 bases, and 10 bases lay between the germline ends. The CDR3 has 14 residues. CDR3 DNA sequence: TGTGCCAGCAGCCCCGCGGGGGGCAATCAGCCCCAGCATTTT. This encodes CASSPAGGNQPQHF.

In its sample, this clonotype was seen many times. This chain connects TRBV2 to TRBJ1-6; TRBD1 matches 8 bases. This CDR3 region has 15 residues. In germline, CDR1 is SNHLY, CDR2 FYNNEI. V trimming: 5 bases; J trimming: 9 bases; junction bases outside the gene matches: 9. The CDR3: CASSHGQGTGSPLHF. The CDR3 region has the DNA TGTGCCAGCAGTCACGGACAGGGAACAGGTTCACCCCTCCACTTT.

The table lists this clonotype with many counts. V is TRBV3-1 and J is TRBJ2-5; D might be TRBD1 (5 bases). The CDR3 loop spans 14 amino acids. V gave up 6 bases and J gave up 3 bases, with 14 bases separating them. Germline V gene lookup returns CDR1 LGHDT and CDR2 YNNKEL (reference sequence). CDR3 in DNA: TGTGCCAGCAGAGCTGCAGGGTTCAAAGAGACCCAGTACTTC. Protein sequence: CASRAAGFKETQYF.

The J gene is TRBJ2-7, the V gene TRBV27; D gene ambiguous. Germline CDR1 reads MNHEY; CDR2 reads SMNVEV (reference sequence). Trimming shortened V by 4 bases and J by 7 bases, and 14 bases separated the two germline ends. This CDR3 region has 13 residues. The CDR3 loop is CASSYQAEREQYF. DNA for the CDR3: TGTGCCAGCAGTTATCAAGCCGAGAGGGAGCAGTACTTC.

V and J are TRBV7-9 and TRBJ1-3; maybe TRBD1 (5 bases). V was cut by 0 bases and J by 5 bases, with 11 bases left in between. This CDR3 is built from 15 residues. Germline CDR1 and CDR2: SEHNR and FQNEAQ (reference sequence). CDR3 protein: CASSLARGHRNTIYF. As DNA, the CDR3 is TGTGCCAGCAGCTTAGCGAGGGGTCACAGAAACACCATATATTTT.

The V and J genes are TRBV30 and TRBJ2-5; either TRBD1 or TRBD2 may fit D (5 bases each). Trimming removed 2 bases at V and 1 base at J, with 11 bases between. The germline CDR1 and CDR2 sequences are GTSNPN and SVGIG (reference sequence). The length of the CDR3 is 14 residues. CDR3 DNA: TGTGCCTGGAGTCCCGGGACGAGCCAAGAGACCCAGTACTTC. Its protein is CAWSPGTSQETQYF.

This clonotype was detected ten times or more. This chain links TRBV3-1 with TRBJ1-3; D gene uncertain. The germline V and J ends were trimmed by 1 base and 8 bases, with 6 bases remaining between them. This CDR3 comprises 12 residues. The germline V gene encodes CDR1 LGHDT and CDR2 YNNKEL (reference sequence). The CDR3 DNA reads TGTGCCAGCAGCCAAGGGCCGGACACCATATATTTT. Translation gives CASSQGPDTIYF.

This clonotype was counted many times. The chain has TRBV20-1 and TRBJ2-7, with 10 nucleotides matching TRBD2. The CDR3 has 17 residues. Germline values: CDR1 DFQATT, CDR2 SNEGSKA (reference sequence). Trimming removed 0 bases from V and 5 bases from J; junction bases left unmatched: 13. DNA of the CDR3: TGCAGTGCTAGAGATCCCCAATCTAGCGGGAGAGTCGACGAGCAGTACTTC. Its protein is CSARDPQSSGRVDEQYF.

This clonotype was recorded many times. V gene TRBV7-8 combines with J gene TRBJ2-5; 9 bases match TRBD2. The V gene's germline CDR1 is SGHVS and CDR2 FQNEAQ. After removal of 11 bases from V and 3 bases from J, the junction contained 10 bases not matched to a gene. This CDR3 is 14 amino acids long. CDR3 in DNA: TGTGCCTCTACCCCACGACTAGCGGAAGAGACCCAGTACTTC. This translates into CASTPRLAEETQYF.

The chain joins TRBV7-2 to TRBJ2-7; 8 positions agree with TRBD1. Germline assignment: CDR1 SGHTA and CDR2 FQGNSA. The CDR3 is 15 amino acids. The V segment lost 6 bases and the J segment 7 bases; nucleotides outside the gene matches: 14. CDR3 nucleotides: TGTGCCAGCAGACACCCGAGGACAGGGACGGGAGAGCAGTACTTC. Its protein product is CASRHPRTGTGEQYF.

This clonotype was observed many times. The chain employs TRBV11-2 and TRBJ1-3, with TRBD1 identical over 8 bases. The germline gives CDR1 SGHAT, CDR2 FQNNGV. This CDR3 comprises 16 residues. V gave up 0 bases and J gave up 7 bases; unmatched junction bases: 8. CDR3 sequence (DNA): TGTGCCAGCAGCTTAGATCCCGGACAGGGTTGGAACACCATATATTTT. It translates to CASSLDPGQGWNTIYF.